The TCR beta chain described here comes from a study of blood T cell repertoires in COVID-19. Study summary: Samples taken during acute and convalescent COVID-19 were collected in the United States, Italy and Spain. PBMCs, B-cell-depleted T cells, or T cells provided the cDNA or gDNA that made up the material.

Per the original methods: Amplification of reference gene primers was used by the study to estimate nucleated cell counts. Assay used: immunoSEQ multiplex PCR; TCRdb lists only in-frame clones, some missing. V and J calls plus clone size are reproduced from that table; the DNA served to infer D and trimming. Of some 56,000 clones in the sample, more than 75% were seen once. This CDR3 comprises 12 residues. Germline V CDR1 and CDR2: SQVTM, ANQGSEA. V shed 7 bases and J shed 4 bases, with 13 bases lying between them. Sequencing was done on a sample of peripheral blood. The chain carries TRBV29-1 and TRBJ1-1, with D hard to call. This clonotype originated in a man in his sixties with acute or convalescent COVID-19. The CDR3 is CSGAGGSTEAFF. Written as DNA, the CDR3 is TGCAGCGGGGCGGGAGGGAGCACTGAAGCTTTCTTT.